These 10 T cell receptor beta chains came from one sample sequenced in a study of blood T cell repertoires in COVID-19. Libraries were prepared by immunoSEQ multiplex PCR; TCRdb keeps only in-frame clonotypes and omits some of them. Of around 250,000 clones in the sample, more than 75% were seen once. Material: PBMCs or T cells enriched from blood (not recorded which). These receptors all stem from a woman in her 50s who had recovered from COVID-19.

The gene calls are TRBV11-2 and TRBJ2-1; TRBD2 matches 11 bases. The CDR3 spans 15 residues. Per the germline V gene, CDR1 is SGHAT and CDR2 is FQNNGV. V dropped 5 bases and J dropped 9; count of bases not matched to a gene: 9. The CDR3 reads CASSRTSGSESEQFF. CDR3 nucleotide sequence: TGTGCCAGCAGCCGAACTAGCGGGAGTGAATCTGAGCAGTTCTTC.

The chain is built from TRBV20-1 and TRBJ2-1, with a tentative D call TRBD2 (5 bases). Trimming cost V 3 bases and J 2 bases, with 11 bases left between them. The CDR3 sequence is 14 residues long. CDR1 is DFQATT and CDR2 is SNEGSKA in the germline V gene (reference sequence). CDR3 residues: CSASQADPYNEQFF. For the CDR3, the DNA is TGCAGTGCTAGTCAAGCGGACCCCTACAATGAGCAGTTCTTC.

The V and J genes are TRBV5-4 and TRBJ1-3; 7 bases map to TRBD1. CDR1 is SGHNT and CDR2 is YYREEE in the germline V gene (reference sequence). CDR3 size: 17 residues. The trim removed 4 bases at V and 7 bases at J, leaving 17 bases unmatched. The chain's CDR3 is CASSPGGTVQASNTIYF. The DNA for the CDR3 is TGTGCCAGCAGCCCGGGCGGGACAGTTCAGGCTTCTAACACCATATATTTT. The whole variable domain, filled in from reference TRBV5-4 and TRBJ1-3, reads ETGVTQSPTHLIKTRGQQVTLRCSSQSGHNTVSWYQQALGQGPQFIFQYYREEENGRGNFPPRFSGLQFPNYSSELNVNALELDDSALYLCASSPGGTVQASNTIYFGEGSWLTVV.

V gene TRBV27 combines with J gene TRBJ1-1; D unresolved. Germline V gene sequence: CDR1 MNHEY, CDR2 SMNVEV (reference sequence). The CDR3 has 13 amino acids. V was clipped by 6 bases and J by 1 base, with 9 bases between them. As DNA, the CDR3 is TGTGCCAGCAGCCCCCCCGGGAACACTGAAGCTTTCTTT. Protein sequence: CASSPPGNTEAFF.

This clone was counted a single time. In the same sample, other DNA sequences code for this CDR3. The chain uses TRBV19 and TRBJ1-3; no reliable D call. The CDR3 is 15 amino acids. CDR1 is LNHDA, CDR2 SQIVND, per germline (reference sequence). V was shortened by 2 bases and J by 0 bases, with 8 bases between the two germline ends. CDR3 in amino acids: CASSISESSGNTIYF. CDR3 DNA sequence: TGTGCCAGTAGTATATCAGAATCCTCTGGAAACACCATATATTTT.

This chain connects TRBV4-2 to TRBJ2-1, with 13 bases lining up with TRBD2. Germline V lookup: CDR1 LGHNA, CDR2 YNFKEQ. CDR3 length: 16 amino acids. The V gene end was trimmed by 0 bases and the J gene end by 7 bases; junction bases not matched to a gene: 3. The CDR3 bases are TGTGCCAGCAGCCAAGAACTAGCGGGAGGGACAAATGAGCAGTTCTTC. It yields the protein CASSQELAGGTNEQFF.

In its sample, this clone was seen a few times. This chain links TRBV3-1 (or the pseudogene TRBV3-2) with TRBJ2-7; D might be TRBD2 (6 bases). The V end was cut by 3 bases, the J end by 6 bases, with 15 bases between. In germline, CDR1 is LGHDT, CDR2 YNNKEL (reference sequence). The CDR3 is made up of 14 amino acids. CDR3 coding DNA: TGTGCCAGCAGCCACTCCCTCGGGAGCGCCGAGCAGTACTTC. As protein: CASSHSLGSAEQYF.

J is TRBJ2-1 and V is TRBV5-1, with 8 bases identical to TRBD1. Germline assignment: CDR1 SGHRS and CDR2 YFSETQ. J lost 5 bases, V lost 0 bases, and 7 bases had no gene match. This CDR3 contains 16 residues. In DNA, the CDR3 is TGCGCCAGCAGCTTGGAGGGCAGGGGGCTGGACAATGAGCAGTTCTTC. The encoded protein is CASSLEGRGLDNEQFF.

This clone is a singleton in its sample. The CDR3 DNA is TGCGCCAGCAGCCAAGCCCATCTTTACCGGGACAATAATGAAAAACTGTTTTTT. Translation: CASSQAHLYRDNNEKLFF. V is TRBV4-1 and J is TRBJ1-4, with a possible D match to TRBD1 (6 bases). Between the trimmed V and J ends, which lost 1 base and 4 bases, there was a span of 19 bases. This CDR3 is 18 amino acids long. CDR1 is MGHRA and CDR2 is YSYEKL in the germline V gene.

The CDR3 protein is CAISDRIGEDTQYF. The CDR3 nucleotides are TGTGCCATCAGTGATAGGATCGGGGAAGATACGCAGTATTTT. The chain joins TRBV10-3 to TRBJ2-3; D might be TRBD2 (5 bases). Germline CDR1 is ENHRY and CDR2 is SYGVKD. Trimming cost V 3 bases and J 5 bases, with 12 bases left between them. This CDR3 has 14 residues.